This TCR beta chain is from a study of blood T cell repertoires in COVID-19. Study details: The samples span acute and convalescent COVID-19 from the United States, Italy and Spain. PBMCs, B-cell-depleted T cells, or T cells were the source of the cDNA or gDNA that made up the material.

Trimming removed 4 bases from V and 5 bases from J; junction bases left unmatched: 10. The CDR3 spans 16 residues. Germline-derived CDR1 and CDR2 are MNHEY and SMNVEV (reference sequence). In the study's own analysis: Amplification with reference gene primers provided the estimates of nucleated cell counts. Data came from immunoSEQ multiplex PCR; TCRdb stores just in-frame clones and leaves some out. The DNA was the basis for D and trimming; V, J and clone size are from that table. This table holds approximately 210,000 clones, almost 90% found once. The specimen was PBMCs or T cells enriched from blood (not recorded which). The clonotype originates from a woman between 45 and 60 years old with acute COVID-19. The chain recombines TRBV27 with TRBJ2-5; TRBD1 agrees at 10 bases. Written as DNA, the CDR3 is TGTGCCAGCAGTTCCTTGGGGACAGGGGTTCAGGAGACCCAGTACTTC. Protein sequence: CASSSLGTGVQETQYF.